These 19 T cell receptor beta chains were sequenced from one sample in a study of tumor-infiltrating lymphocytes in localized non-small cell lung cancer. Sequencing used immunoSEQ multiplex PCR; TCRdb keeps in-frame clones, though not all of them. The sample consists of more than 9,500 clones, more than 70% of them appearing once. Sample: lung tumor tissue. The receptors shown here come from a human donor with non-small cell lung cancer.

This clone was observed a single time. This sequence joins TRBV7-2 and TRBJ1-2, with TRBD1 matching over 8 bases. Germline CDR1 SGHTA, CDR2 FQGNSA. CDR3 length: 15 amino acids. V shed 4 bases and J 5 bases; nucleotides not matched to a gene: 9. This CDR3 is CASSSRTGKRYGYTF. The CDR3 bases are TGTGCCAGCAGCTCACGGACAGGGAAAAGATATGGCTACACCTTC.

The chain uses TRBV7-8 and TRBJ2-1; maybe TRBD1 (6 bases). V was shortened by 5 bases and J by 1 base, with 9 bases between the two germline ends. The length of the CDR3 is 14 residues. Germline CDR1 and CDR2: SGHVS and FQNEAQ. As DNA, the CDR3 is TGTGCCAGCAGCCCACAGGGATCCTACAATGAGCAGTTCTTC. It codes for CASSPQGSYNEQFF.

The genes are TRBV5-1 and TRBJ1-5; D not certain. The ends were cut back, 0 bases at V and 4 bases at J, with 11 bases in the middle. The CDR3 covers 15 residues. Germline CDR1 and CDR2: SGHRS and YFSETQ. The CDR3 DNA reads TGCGCCAGCAGCTTGGAAGGAGTTGGGAATCAGCCCCAGCATTTT. The encoded protein is CASSLEGVGNQPQHF.

CDR3 sequence (DNA): TGTGCCAGCAGGACTGACCGCCTAAAGAACACTGAAGCTTTCTTT. Translated: CASRTDRLKNTEAFF. V gene TRBV6-5 combines with J gene TRBJ1-1; D remains ambiguous. Germline CDR1 is MNHEY and CDR2 is SVGAGI. V was trimmed by 6 bases and J by 1 base, leaving 15 bases between them. There are 15 residues in the CDR3.

The rearrangement joins TRBV5-1 to TRBJ2-7; D may be TRBD2 (6 bases). CDR1 is SGHRS and CDR2 is YFSETQ in the germline V gene. This CDR3 is built from 13 residues. V was clipped by 7 bases and J by 1 base, with 12 bases between them. CDR3 nucleotide sequence: TGCGCCAGCGGGGCGGGACCTTCCTACGAGCAGTACTTC. It codes for CASGAGPSYEQYF.

The chain recombines TRBV4-3 with TRBJ1-2; 10 bases are a match to TRBD1. V lost 0 bases to trimming and J lost 5 bases; unmatched junction nucleotides: 3. Germline V gene sequence: CDR1 LGHNA, CDR2 YSLEER. The CDR3 is 15 residues long. DNA for the CDR3: TGCGCCAGCAGCCAAGATACGGGACAGGGGTATGGCTACACCTTC. Translated, it gives CASSQDTGQGYGYTF.

The chain is built from TRBV5-6 and TRBJ2-1; D is possibly TRBD1 (5 bases). Germline CDR1 reads SGHDT; CDR2 reads YYEEEE. V was cut by 6 bases and J by 0 bases, with 13 bases left in between. The CDR3 consists of 15 residues. CDR3 coding DNA: TGTGCCAGCACCTTCCAGGGCCTCTCCTACAATGAGCAGTTCTTC. Its translation is CASTFQGLSYNEQFF.

The gene calls are TRBV30 and TRBJ1-2; TRBD1 aligns across 9 bases. The junction had 7 bases not matched to a gene; V was cut back by 1 base and J by 7 bases. CDR1 and CDR2 from the germline V gene are GTSNPN and SVGIG (reference sequence). The length of the CDR3 is 14 residues. The CDR3 loop reads CAWSAGQGLSGYTF. The DNA of the CDR3 is TGTGCCTGGAGTGCCGGACAGGGGTTATCTGGCTACACCTTC.

V is TRBV7-9 and J is TRBJ2-7, with TRBD1 identical over 12 bases. Per germline, CDR1 SEHNR and CDR2 FQNEAQ (reference sequence). The CDR3 runs to 14 residues. V was pared by 5 bases and J by 6 bases, with 5 bases of the junction left unmatched. CDR3 protein: CASSQGQGAAEQYF. The CDR3 nucleotides read TGTGCCAGCAGCCAGGGACAGGGGGCCGCCGAGCAGTACTTC. The full variable domain, in which reference TRBV7-9 and TRBJ2-7 provide the parts outside the CDR3, is DTGVSQNPRHKITKRGQNVTFRCDPISEHNRLYWYRQTLGQGPEFLTYFQNEAQLEKSRLLSDRFSAERPKGSFSTLEIQRTEQGDSAMYLCASSQGQGAAEQYFGPGTRLTVT.

The chain joins TRBV7-9 to TRBJ1-3; D is undetermined. Trimming left V 5 bases short and J 0 bases short, with 14 bases between. The CDR3 sequence is 16 residues long. The germline gives CDR1 SEHNR, CDR2 FQNEAQ (reference sequence). DNA of the CDR3: TGTGCCAGCAGCCCGTCGACACATAGCTCTGGAAACACCATATATTTT. Protein product: CASSPSTHSSGNTIYF. Complete variable domain (other parts from reference TRBV7-9 and TRBJ1-3): DTGVSQNPRHKITKRGQNVTFRCDPISEHNRLYWYRQTLGQGPEFLTYFQNEAQLEKSRLLSDRFSAERPKGSFSTLEIQRTEQGDSAMYLCASSPSTHSSGNTIYFGEGSWLTVV.

The chain couples TRBV6-1 to TRBJ1-5, with a possible D match to TRBD1 (6 bases). The germline V gene encodes CDR1 MNHNS and CDR2 SASEGT. V was trimmed by 4 bases and J by 2 bases, leaving 15 bases between them. This CDR3 is 16 amino acids long. Here the CDR3 reads CASSGLQGYGNQPQHF. In DNA, the CDR3 is TGTGCCAGCAGTGGCTTACAGGGTTATGGCAATCAGCCCCAGCATTTT.

This clone appeared a few times. This chain connects TRBV5-4 to TRBJ1-6, with a weak D call TRBD1 (5 bases). V lost 5 bases to trimming and J lost 9 bases, with 21 bases between them. The CDR3 runs 16 residues. From germline, CDR1 is SGHNT and CDR2 YYREEE (reference sequence). This CDR3 reads CASSPSVRELSSPLHF. For the CDR3, the DNA is TGTGCCAGCAGTCCATCGGTCAGGGAGTTGTCTTCACCCCTCCACTTT.

This chain connects TRBV19 to TRBJ1-6; no firm D call. Germline loops: CDR1 LNHDA, CDR2 SQIVND (reference sequence). V lost 5 bases to trimming and J lost 10 bases, with 12 bases between them. The CDR3 is made up of 13 amino acids. CDR3 amino acids: CASSGWSDSPLHF. For the CDR3, the DNA is TGTGCCAGTAGTGGTTGGTCGGACTCACCCCTCCACTTT.

The V gene is TRBV19, the J gene TRBJ1-6; D unresolved. Germline V gives CDR1 LNHDA, CDR2 SQIVND (reference sequence). CDR3 size: 15 residues. The V end lost 5 bases, the J end lost 2 bases, and 10 bases lay between the germline ends. CDR3 sequence: CASSALSPYNSPLHF. The DNA for the CDR3 is TGTGCCAGTAGTGCCTTGAGTCCCTATAATTCACCCCTCCACTTT.

The chain recombines TRBV7-8 with TRBJ1-2; 7 nucleotides match TRBD1. V gave up 1 base and J gave up 4 bases; unmatched junction bases: 3. This CDR3 has 14 amino acids. Germline CDR1 is SGHVS and CDR2 is FQNEAQ. CDR3 sequence: CASSLEGQSYGYTF. The CDR3 DNA reads TGTGCCAGCAGCTTAGAGGGACAGAGCTATGGCTACACCTTC.

This CDR3 reads CASGQDRRADTQYF. The DNA of the CDR3 is TGTGCCAGCGGTCAGGACAGGAGGGCCGATACGCAGTATTTT. The V gene is TRBV11-2, the J gene TRBJ2-3; D might be TRBD1 (7 bases). The CDR3 has 14 residues. V was cut by 8 bases and J by 6 bases, with 18 bases left in between. Germline V CDR1 and CDR2: SGHAT, FQNNGV.

V usage is TRBV7-8 and J usage is TRBJ1-4; D is ambiguous. The germline gives CDR1 SGHVS, CDR2 FQNEAQ. Between the trimmed V and J ends, which lost 5 bases and 0 bases, there was a span of 13 bases. CDR3 length: 16 amino acids. CDR3 residues: CASSPYRAATNEKLFF. Here the CDR3 DNA reads TGTGCCAGCAGCCCTTACCGAGCTGCAACTAATGAAAAACTGTTTTTT. Variable domain in full (rest from reference TRBV7-8 and TRBJ1-4): GAGVSQSPRYKVAKRGQDVALRCDPISGHVSLFWYQQALGQGPEFLTYFQNEAQLDKSGLPSDRFFAERPEGSVSTLKIQRTQQEDSAVYLCASSPYRAATNEKLFFGSGTQLSVL.

This clone was observed once. This chain connects TRBV5-1 to TRBJ2-5; the D gene could be TRBD1 or TRBD2 (5 bases each). CDR3 length equals 17 residues. Between the trimmed V and J ends, which lost 4 bases and 0 bases, there was a span of 19 bases. Germline V lookup: CDR1 SGHRS, CDR2 YFSETQ. The CDR3 protein is CASSPEGFGLYQETQYF. The CDR3, as DNA: TGCGCCAGCAGCCCCGAGGGGTTTGGGCTTTACCAAGAGACCCAGTACTTC.

The gene calls are TRBV7-9 and TRBJ1-3, with 9 bases aligning to TRBD1. The CDR3 consists of 15 residues. Losses at the gene ends were 9 bases for V and 0 bases for J; bases not matched to a gene: 6. The germline V gene encodes CDR1 SEHNR and CDR2 FQNEAQ (reference sequence). Here the CDR3 reads CASTGTGYSGNTIYF. For the CDR3, the DNA is TGTGCCAGTACCGGGACAGGGTACTCTGGAAACACCATATATTTT.